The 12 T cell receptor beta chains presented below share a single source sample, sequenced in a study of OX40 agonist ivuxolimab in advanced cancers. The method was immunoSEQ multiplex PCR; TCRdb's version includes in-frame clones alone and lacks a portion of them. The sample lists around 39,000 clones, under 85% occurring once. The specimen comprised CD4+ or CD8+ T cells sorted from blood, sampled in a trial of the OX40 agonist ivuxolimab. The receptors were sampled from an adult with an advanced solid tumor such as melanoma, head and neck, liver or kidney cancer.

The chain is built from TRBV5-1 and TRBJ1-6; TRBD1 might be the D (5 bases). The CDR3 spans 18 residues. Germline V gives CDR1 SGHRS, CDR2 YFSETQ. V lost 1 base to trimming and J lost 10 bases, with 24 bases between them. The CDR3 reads CASSLSDYGTGAGSPLHF. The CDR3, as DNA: TGCGCCAGCAGCTTGAGTGATTATGGAACAGGTGCCGGGTCACCCCTCCACTTT.

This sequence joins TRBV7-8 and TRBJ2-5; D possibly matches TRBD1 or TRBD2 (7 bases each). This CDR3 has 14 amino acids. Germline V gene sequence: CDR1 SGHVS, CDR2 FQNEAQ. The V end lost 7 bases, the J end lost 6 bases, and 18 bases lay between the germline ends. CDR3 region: CASNLGGGGKTQYF. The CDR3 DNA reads TGTGCCAGCAACCTGGGAGGGGGCGGTAAGACCCAGTACTTC.

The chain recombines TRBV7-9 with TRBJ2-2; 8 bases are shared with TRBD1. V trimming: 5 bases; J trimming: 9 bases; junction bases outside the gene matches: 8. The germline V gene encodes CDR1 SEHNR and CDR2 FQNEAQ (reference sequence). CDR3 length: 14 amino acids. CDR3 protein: CASSGGDRPRELFF. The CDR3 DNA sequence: TGTGCCAGCAGCGGAGGGGACAGGCCCCGGGAGCTGTTTTTT.

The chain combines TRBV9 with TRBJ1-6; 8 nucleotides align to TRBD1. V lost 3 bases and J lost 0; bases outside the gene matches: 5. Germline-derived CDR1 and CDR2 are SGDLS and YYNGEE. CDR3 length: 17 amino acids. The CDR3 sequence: CASSAGQVFSYNSPLHF. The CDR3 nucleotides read TGTGCCAGCAGCGCGGGACAGGTGTTCTCCTATAATTCACCCCTCCACTTT.

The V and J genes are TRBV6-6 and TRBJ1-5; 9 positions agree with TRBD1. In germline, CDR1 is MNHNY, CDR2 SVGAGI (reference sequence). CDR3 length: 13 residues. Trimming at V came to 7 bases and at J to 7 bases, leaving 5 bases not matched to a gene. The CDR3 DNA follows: TGTGCCAGCACCACAGGGGGCGGGCAGCCCCAGCATTTT. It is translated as CASTTGGGQPQHF.

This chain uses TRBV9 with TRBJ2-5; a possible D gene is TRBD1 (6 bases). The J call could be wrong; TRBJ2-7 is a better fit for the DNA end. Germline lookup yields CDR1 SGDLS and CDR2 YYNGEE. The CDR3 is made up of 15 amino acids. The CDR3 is CASSVGTGYIYEQYF. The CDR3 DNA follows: TGTGCCAGCAGCGTAGGAACAGGGTATATCTACGAGCAGTACTTC.

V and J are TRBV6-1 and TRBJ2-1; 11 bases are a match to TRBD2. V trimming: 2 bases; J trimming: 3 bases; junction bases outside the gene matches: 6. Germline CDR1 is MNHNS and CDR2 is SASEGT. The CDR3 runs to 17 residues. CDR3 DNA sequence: TGTGCCAGCAGTGAAAAGGGGGGGACTAGCGGCTACAATGAGCAGTTCTTC. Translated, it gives CASSEKGGTSGYNEQFF.

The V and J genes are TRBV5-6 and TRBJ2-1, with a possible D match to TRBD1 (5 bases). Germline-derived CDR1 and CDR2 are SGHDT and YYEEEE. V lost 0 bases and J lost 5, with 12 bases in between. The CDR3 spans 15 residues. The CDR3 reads CASSLEAGMDNEQFF. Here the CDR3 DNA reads TGTGCCAGCAGCTTGGAGGCAGGGATGGACAATGAGCAGTTCTTC.

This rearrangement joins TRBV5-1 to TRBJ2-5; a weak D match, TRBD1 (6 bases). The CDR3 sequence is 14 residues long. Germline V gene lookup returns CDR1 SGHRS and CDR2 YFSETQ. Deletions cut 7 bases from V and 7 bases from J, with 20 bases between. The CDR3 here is CASEGEETKGTQYF. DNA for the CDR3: TGCGCCAGCGAGGGGGAAGAGACCAAGGGGACCCAGTACTTC.

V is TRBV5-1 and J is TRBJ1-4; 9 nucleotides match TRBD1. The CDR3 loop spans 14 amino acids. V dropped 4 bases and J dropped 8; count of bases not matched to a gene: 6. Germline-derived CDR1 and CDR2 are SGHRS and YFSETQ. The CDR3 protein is CASSAGTGKEKLFF. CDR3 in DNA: TGCGCCAGCAGCGCCGGGACAGGGAAGGAAAAACTGTTTTTT.

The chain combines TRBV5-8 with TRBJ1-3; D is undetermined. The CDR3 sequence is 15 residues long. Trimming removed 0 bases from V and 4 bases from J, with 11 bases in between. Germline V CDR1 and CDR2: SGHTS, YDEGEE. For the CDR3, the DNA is TGTGCCAGCAGCTTGGACTCCGGCATAGGAAACACCATATATTTT. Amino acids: CASSLDSGIGNTIYF.

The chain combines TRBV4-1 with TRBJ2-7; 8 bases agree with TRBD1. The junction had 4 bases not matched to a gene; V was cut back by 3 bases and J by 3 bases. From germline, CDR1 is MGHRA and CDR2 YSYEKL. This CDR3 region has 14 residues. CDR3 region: CASSHETGDYEQYF. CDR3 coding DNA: TGCGCCAGCAGCCATGAGACAGGGGACTACGAGCAGTACTTC.